This is a list of T cell receptor beta chains from one sample in a study of shared clonotypes between healthy human individuals. Sequencing was performed with immunoSEQ multiplex PCR; in TCRdb, only in-frame clones are kept and a portion is missing. The data show some 2.1 million clones, with approximately 95% seen just once and around 1.1% held by the top ten. The sample taken for sequencing was naive CD8+ T cells sorted from blood. These receptors originate from a man younger than 35 in good health. Both conserved end residues are part of each CDR3. D genes are given only for firm matches. Not all rows give a size; the values are once, few, many and, for expanded clones, a class.

clone size	D gene	V gene	J gene	CDR3 protein	CDR3 DNA
NA	NA	TRBV28	TRBJ2-2	CASSSTGEGDGELFF	TGTGCCAGCAGTTCAACAGGGGAGGGAGACGGGGAGCTGTTTTTT
once	NA	TRBV7-6	TRBJ2-7	CASSLEGHSYEQYF	TGTGCCAGCAGCTTAGAGGGGCACAGTTACGAGCAGTACTTC
NA	TRBD2	TRBV27	TRBJ2-7	CASSNAGTSIYEQYF	TGTGCCAGCAGCAACGCCGGGACTAGTATCTACGAGCAGTACTTC
NA	NA	TRBV7-8	TRBJ2-5	CASSSGTSLQETQYF	TGTGCCAGCAGCTCCGGGACTTCCCTTCAAGAGACCCAGTACTTC
NA	TRBD1	TRBV10-3	TRBJ2-1	CAITDRQGSYNEQFF	TGTGCCATCACCGATCGACAGGGTTCCTACAATGAGCAGTTCTTC
once	TRBD2	TRBV11-2	TRBJ2-5	CASSPGRASGRTVQETQYF	TGTGCCAGCAGCCCCGGGCGGGCTAGCGGGAGGACCGTCCAAGAGACCCAGTACTTC
NA	NA	TRBV19	TRBJ1-5	CASSIRDNNQPQHF	TGTGCCAGTAGTATTCGGGACAACAATCAGCCCCAGCATTTT
NA	NA	TRBV27	TRBJ2-7	CASRQTGYYEQYF	TGTGCCAGCAGACAAACAGGGTACTACGAGCAGTACTTC
NA	TRBD2	TRBV2	TRBJ2-5	CASRIDPAGVLETQYF	TGTGCCAGCAGAATTGATCCAGCGGGAGTACTCGAGACCCAGTACTTC
NA	TRBD2	TRBV28	TRBJ2-3	CASRFGLAGASTDTQYF	TGTGCCAGCAGATTCGGGCTAGCGGGGGCTAGCACAGATACGCAGTATTTT
NA	NA	TRBV27	TRBJ1-5	CASSSSGVPAPQHF	TGTGCCAGCAGTTCCTCGGGGGTCCCGGCGCCCCAGCATTTT
NA	TRBD1	TRBV27	TRBJ2-1	CASSLWGTADEQFF	TGTGCCAGCAGTCTGTGGGGGACAGCCGATGAGCAGTTCTTC
NA	NA	TRBV30	TRBJ2-7	CAWSRRGSYEQYF	TGTGCCTGGAGTAGGCGCGGCTCCTACGAGCAGTACTTC
NA	NA	TRBV29-1	TRBJ2-7	CSVKEGQYEQYF	TGCAGCGTTAAGGAGGGCCAATACGAGCAGTACTTC
NA	TRBD1	TRBV2	TRBJ2-7	CASKLGQGASEQYF	TGTGCCAGCAAGCTAGGACAGGGGGCAAGCGAGCAGTACTTC
NA	NA	TRBV5-4	TRBJ2-7	CASSLDGTPSEQYF	TGTGCCAGCAGCTTGGACGGGACACCCAGCGAGCAGTACTTC
once	NA	TRBV19	TRBJ1-6	CASHGAVFNSPLHF	TGTGCCAGCCATGGGGCCGTCTTTAATTCACCCCTCCACTTT
NA	NA	TRBV10-3	TRBJ1-3	CAISEPDHPTDSGNTIYF	TGTGCCATCAGTGAGCCTGATCATCCGACGGACTCTGGAAACACCATATATTTT
NA	NA	TRBV15	TRBJ2-7	CATSSGLVAYEQYF	TGTGCCACCAGCTCCGGACTGGTAGCCTACGAGCAGTACTTC
NA	NA	TRBV21-1	TRBJ1-3	CASLQADSTGNTIYF	TGTGCCAGCCTCCAGGCGGACAGTACTGGAAACACCATATATTTT
NA	NA	TRBV25-1	TRBJ2-7	CASSVGGGLLYEQYF	TGTGCCAGCAGTGTTGGGGGAGGCTTGCTATACGAGCAGTACTTC
NA	NA	TRBV5-6	TRBJ2-7	CASSLLPVGSYEQYF	TGTGCCAGCAGCTTGTTACCGGTAGGCTCCTACGAGCAGTACTTC
NA	NA	TRBV15	TRBJ2-7	CATSRGPGSMVGEQYF	TGTGCCACCAGCAGAGGTCCGGGGTCAATGGTGGGTGAGCAGTACTTC
NA	NA	TRBV6-1	TRBJ2-7	CASLLRSYSYEQYF	TGTGCCAGCCTACTCCGATCCTACTCCTACGAGCAGTACTTC
NA	NA	TRBV19	TRBJ1-1	CASSIDPNDLKAFF	TGTGCCAGTAGTATAGACCCCAACGATCTTAAAGCTTTCTTT
NA	NA	TRBV7-2	TRBJ1-1	CASSLTLTEVNTEAFF	TGTGCCAGCAGCTTAACCCTGACAGAGGTGAACACTGAAGCTTTCTTT
NA	NA	TRBV30	TRBJ2-3	CAWSGYVGASTDTQYF	TGTGCCTGGAGTGGGTATGTGGGGGCTAGCACAGATACGCAGTATTTT
NA	TRBD2	TRBV27	TRBJ2-1	CASSFGGVTYNEQFF	TGTGCCAGCAGTTTCGGGGGGGTTACATACAATGAGCAGTTCTTC
NA	NA	TRBV7-9	TRBJ2-7	CASSLSYGVKTYEQYF	TGTGCCAGCAGCTTATCGTACGGCGTCAAAACCTACGAGCAGTACTTC
NA	TRBD2	TRBV11-2	TRBJ2-3	CASSLVGSGSTDTQYF	TGTGCCAGCAGCTTAGTCGGTAGCGGGAGTACAGATACGCAGTATTTT
NA	NA	TRBV11-2	TRBJ1-1	CASSLGTVNTEAFF	TGTGCCAGCAGCTTAGGGACAGTTAACACTGAAGCTTTCTTT
NA	TRBD1	TRBV4-3	TRBJ1-5	CASSQDRAGGDQPQHF	TGCGCCAGCAGCCAAGATAGGGCAGGGGGCGATCAGCCCCAGCATTTT
NA	NA	TRBV6-6	TRBJ2-3	CASSSGTFGTDTQYF	TGTGCCAGCAGTTCCGGGACATTTGGGACAGATACGCAGTATTTT
NA	TRBD2	TRBV15	TRBJ2-7	CATSVGTSGYEQYF	TGTGCCACCAGCGTCGGGACTAGCGGTTACGAGCAGTACTTC
NA	NA	TRBV7-9	TRBJ1-3	CASSAPANAPSSGNTIYF	TGTGCCAGCAGCGCCCCTGCGAACGCACCCTCCTCTGGAAACACCATATATTTT
NA	TRBD2	TRBV13	TRBJ2-1	CASSPSREGYNEQFF	TGTGCCAGCAGCCCGAGTCGGGAGGGGTACAATGAGCAGTTCTTC
NA	NA	TRBV6-6	TRBJ2-7	CASSYGHEQYF	TGTGCCAGCAGTTACGGACACGAGCAGTACTTC
NA	TRBD1	TRBV6-1	TRBJ1-4	CASSDTDDRAKGKLFF	TGTGCCAGCAGTGACACGGACGACAGGGCGAAGGGAAAACTGTTTTTT
NA	TRBD1	TRBV18	TRBJ1-1	CASSPRGLGNTEAFF	TGTGCCAGCTCACCCAGGGGGCTCGGGAACACTGAAGCTTTCTTT
NA	NA	TRBV7-2	TRBJ2-5	CASRKTETQYF	TGTGCCAGCAGGAAGACAGAGACCCAGTACTTC
NA	TRBD2	TRBV4-1	TRBJ2-7	CASSQDAGDWGEQYF	TGCGCCAGCAGCCAAGATGCGGGAGATTGGGGGGAGCAGTACTTC
NA	TRBD2	TRBV6-5	TRBJ2-7	CASSPTGGSYEQYF	TGTGCCAGCAGTCCTACGGGGGGCTCCTACGAGCAGTACTTC
once	NA	TRBV30	TRBJ2-7	CAWSEGTALSYEQYF	TGTGCCTGGAGTGAAGGGACGGCGTTATCCTACGAGCAGTACTTC
NA	NA	TRBV29-1	TRBJ1-1	CSADEQGSEAFF	TGCAGCGCGGACGAACAGGGATCTGAAGCTTTCTTT
NA	TRBD1	TRBV19	TRBJ1-6	CASSEGTGGFSPLHF	TGTGCCAGTAGTGAAGGGACAGGGGGGTTCTCACCCCTCCACTTT
once	NA	TRBV9	TRBJ2-7	CASSVGGGSTYEQYF	TGTGCCAGCAGCGTAGGAGGGGGATCAACCTACGAGCAGTACTTC
few	NA	TRBV2	TRBJ1-1	CASSDLNTEAFF	TGTGCCAGCAGCGACTTGAACACTGAAGCTTTCTTT
NA	TRBD1	TRBV2	TRBJ2-7	CATRDRGYEQYF	TGTGCCACCCGGGACAGGGGTTACGAGCAGTACTTC
NA	TRBD1	TRBV7-9	TRBJ2-7	CASLPPGGNEQYF	TGTGCCAGCCTTCCTCCAGGGGGCAATGAGCAGTACTTC
NA	NA	TRBV2	TRBJ2-1	CASSYPQGAYNEQFF	TGTGCCAGCAGTTATCCACAGGGTGCCTACAATGAGCAGTTCTTC
NA	NA	TRBV30	TRBJ2-7	CAWSFKSSYEQYF	TGTGCCTGGAGCTTTAAGAGCTCCTACGAGCAGTACTTC
NA	NA	TRBV7-2	TRBJ2-7	CASSLSQGRVYEQYF	TGTGCCAGCAGCTTAAGTCAGGGCAGGGTCTACGAGCAGTACTTC
NA	NA	TRBV6-6	TRBJ2-7	CASSSGTVVYEQYF	TGTGCCAGCAGTTCGGGGACGGTCGTATACGAGCAGTACTTC
NA	NA	TRBV7-9	TRBJ2-7	CASSLFHEQYF	TGTGCCAGCAGCTTATTCCACGAGCAGTACTTC
NA	TRBD1	TRBV19	TRBJ1-2	CASSHLPGTGVYGYTF	TGTGCCAGTAGTCACTTACCGGGGACAGGGGTCTATGGCTACACCTTC
once	NA	TRBV5-8	TRBJ2-2	CASSPELAQTGELFF	TGTGCCAGCAGCCCGGAGCTCGCCCAAACCGGGGAGCTGTTTTTT
NA	TRBD2	TRBV29-1	TRBJ2-5	CSEGGGERETQYF	TGCAGCGAGGGCGGGGGAGAAAGGGAGACCCAGTACTTC
NA	NA	TRBV27	TRBJ2-7	CASGTPNYEQYF	TGTGCCAGCGGGACACCTAATTACGAGCAGTACTTC
NA	NA	TRBV5-1	TRBJ2-2	CASSLVDLTGELFF	TGCGCCAGCAGCTTGGTGGACTTAACCGGGGAGCTGTTTTTT
NA	NA	TRBV27	TRBJ1-4	CASSLSPAANEKLFF	TGTGCCAGCAGTTTATCGCCGGCAGCCAATGAAAAACTGTTTTTT